Following are 14 T cell receptor beta chains from one sample sequenced in a study of cytomegalovirus exposure and HLA in healthy donors. The PCR was carried out with 60 Vbeta primers and 13 Jbeta primers. Measured with immunoSEQ multiplex PCR; TCRdb has only the in-frame clones, and not every one. This table has roughly 160,000 clones, about 82% appearing once. The sequencing sample was made of PBMCs. These receptors all come from a male donor in good health and CMV-seronegative.

The chain couples TRBV28 to TRBJ2-5, with D perhaps TRBD1 or TRBD2 (5 bases each). With the DNA end fitting TRBJ2-7 better, the J assignment may be wrong. The CDR3 covers 12 residues. The germline gives CDR1 MDHEN, CDR2 SYDVKM. CDR3 DNA sequence: TGTGCCAGCATGATGGGGGCCTACGAGCAGTACTTC. This translates into CASMMGAYEQYF.

CDR3 DNA: TGTGCCACCAGCAGACTGGGGGGGACAGATACGCAGTATTTT. Protein sequence: CATSRLGGTDTQYF. This chain joins TRBV15 and TRBJ2-3; 7 nucleotides line up with TRBD2. Trimming cost V 2 bases and J 3 bases; bases outside gene matches: 2. In germline, CDR1 is LNHNV, CDR2 YYDKDF (reference sequence). This CDR3 is 14 amino acids long.

This clone was seen a single time. V usage is TRBV4-2 and J usage is TRBJ2-7; TRBD1 might be the D (6 bases). V shed 1 base and J shed 3 bases, with 16 bases lying between them. The CDR3 contains 16 residues. Germline lookup yields CDR1 LGHNA and CDR2 YNFKEQ. CDR3: CASSQGSGALNYEQYF. CDR3 sequence (DNA): TGTGCCAGCAGCCAAGGTTCAGGGGCCTTAAACTACGAGCAGTACTTC.

This rearrangement joins TRBV29-1 to TRBJ2-3, with 8 bases aligning to TRBD2. Germline V lookup: CDR1 SQVTM, CDR2 ANQGSEA. The CDR3 has 14 residues. The V segment lost 6 bases and the J segment 0 bases; nucleotides outside the gene matches: 5. CDR3 amino acids: CSVRGGASTDTQYF. CDR3 nucleotide sequence: TGCAGCGTCCGGGGGGGAGCTAGCACAGATACGCAGTATTTT.

The chain carries TRBV15 and TRBJ2-1, with D perhaps matching TRBD1 (8 bases). Germline CDR1 LNHNV, CDR2 YYDKDF (reference sequence). The CDR3 consists of 18 residues. The V end was cut by 3 bases, the J end by 7 bases, with 25 bases between. The CDR3 loop is CATSRSQGAGTGGNEQFF. The CDR3 DNA is TGTGCCACCAGCAGGAGCCAGGGGGCCGGGACCGGGGGGAATGAGCAGTTCTTC.

This chain connects TRBV28 to TRBJ1-2; perhaps TRBD1 as D (6 bases). The CDR3 is 13 residues long. Germline loops: CDR1 MDHEN, CDR2 SYDVKM. V lost 6 bases to trimming and J lost 4 bases, with 12 bases between them. The CDR3, as DNA: TGTGCCAGCAGCGGAGCGGGGGCCTATGGCTACACCTTC. Translating gives CASSGAGAYGYTF.

The chain has TRBV5-1 and TRBJ2-2; 8 nucleotides line up with TRBD1. V was clipped by 2 bases and J by 7 bases; unmatched bases: 16. In germline, CDR1 is SGHRS, CDR2 YFSETQ. CDR3 length: 18 amino acids. The CDR3 loop reads CASSLLPRVQGVHGELFF. CDR3 DNA sequence: TGCGCCAGCAGCTTATTGCCCCGGGTACAGGGGGTCCACGGGGAGCTGTTTTTT. Looking up the rest from reference TRBV5-1 and TRBJ2-2 gives the full variable domain: KAGVTQTPRYLIKTRGQQVTLSCSPISGHRSVSWYQQTPGQGLQFLFEYFSETQRNKGNFPGRFSGRQFSNSRSEMNVSTLELGDSALYLCASSLLPRVQGVHGELFFGEGSRLTVL.

The CDR3 nucleotides read TGTGCCAGCAGTCCGAGGTCGGGGGAAAAACTGTTTTTT. Its protein is CASSPRSGEKLFF. This chain uses TRBV2 with TRBJ1-4; D is ambiguous. Trimming shortened V by 5 bases and J by 8 bases, and 12 bases separated the two germline ends. CDR3 length: 13 amino acids. Germline assignment: CDR1 SNHLY and CDR2 FYNNEI.

V gene TRBV27 combines with J gene TRBJ2-7, with TRBD2 matching over 11 bases. In germline, CDR1 is MNHEY, CDR2 SMNVEV (reference sequence). The CDR3 sequence is 16 residues long. J was trimmed by 3 bases and V by 5 bases; bases with no gene match: 9. This CDR3 reads CASSPLTGTSGYEQYF. The CDR3, as DNA: TGTGCCAGCAGTCCCCTAACCGGGACTAGCGGCTACGAGCAGTACTTC.

This clone showed up just once. The V gene is TRBV7-2, the J gene TRBJ2-5; 14 bases line up with TRBD2. The V gene end was trimmed by 1 base and the J gene end by 5 bases; junction bases not matched to a gene: 9. The length of the CDR3 is 18 residues. Germline CDR1 reads SGHTA; CDR2 reads FQGNSA. CDR3 nucleotide sequence: TGTGCCAGCAGCTTAGTTCGACTAGCGGGAGGGCCGAGGGAGACCCAGTACTTC. This gives the protein CASSLVRLAGGPRETQYF.

The chain carries TRBV5-4 and TRBJ2-5; TRBD1 agrees at 10 bases. Trimming cost V 0 bases and J 5 bases; bases outside gene matches: 4. This CDR3 contains 15 residues. CDR1 and CDR2 from the germline V gene are SGHNT and YYREEE (reference sequence). CDR3 loop: CASSLGQGAGETQYF. The CDR3 DNA is TGTGCCAGCAGCTTGGGACAGGGGGCAGGGGAGACCCAGTACTTC.

This clone turned up a few times. The rearrangement joins TRBV7-6 to TRBJ1-4; TRBD1 matches 10 bases. The germline gives CDR1 SGHVS, CDR2 FNYEAQ. J was trimmed by 8 bases and V by 5 bases; bases with no gene match: 5. CDR3 length: 14 amino acids. The CDR3 loop is CASSRDRGSEKLFF. The CDR3 nucleotides are TGTGCCAGCAGCCGGGACAGGGGTTCCGAAAAACTGTTTTTT.

The chain links TRBV27 to TRBJ2-7; tentatively, D is TRBD2 (6 bases). This CDR3 is built from 11 residues. V shed 5 bases and J shed 4 bases, with 6 bases lying between them. The germline V gene encodes CDR1 MNHEY and CDR2 SMNVEV (reference sequence). In nucleotides, the CDR3 is TGTGCCAGCAGTCGGGGGTACGAGCAGTACTTC. Amino acids: CASSRGYEQYF.

On this clone itself: Different DNA sequences within this sample yield the same CDR3. The CDR3 loop is CASSIGREYEQYF. CDR3 DNA sequence: TGTGCCAGTAGTATTGGGAGGGAGTACGAGCAGTACTTC. The chain is built from TRBV19 and TRBJ2-7, with 7 bases lining up with TRBD2. Germline V lookup: CDR1 LNHDA, CDR2 SQIVND (reference sequence). The CDR3 is 13 amino acids. V lost 3 bases and J lost 4; bases outside the gene matches: 3. The full variable domain, rest sourced from reference TRBV19 and TRBJ2-7, is DGGITQSPKYLFRKEGQNVTLSCEQNLNHDAMYWYRQDPGQGLRLIYYSQIVNDFQKGDIAEGYSVSREKKESFPLTVTSAQKNPTAFYLCASSIGREYEQYFGPGTRLTVT.